A selection of T cell receptor beta chains follows, all from one sample in a study of blood T cell repertoires in COVID-19. The method was immunoSEQ multiplex PCR; TCRdb's version includes in-frame clones alone and lacks a portion of them. The repertoire has about 15,000 clones, about 89% of them found once; the top ten carry about 24%. The specimen was peripheral blood. These receptors were taken from a man aged 55 to 70 with acute or convalescent COVID-19. Each CDR3 is given with its conserved first and last residue. Each record gives: V gene, D gene, J gene, clone size, CDR3 protein, CDR3 DNA. The D gene is left open where the match is weak. Clone sizes are given selectively: once, few, many, or a class where the clone is expanded.

v_call: TRBV11-1; d_call: NA; j_call: TRBJ2-5; clone_size: NA; cdr3_aa: CASSLFIRGETQYF; cdr3_nt: TGTGCCAGCAGCTTATTCATCAGGGGTGAGACCCAGTACTTC
v_call: TRBV6-1; d_call: TRBD2; j_call: TRBJ2-5; clone_size: once; cdr3_aa: CASSEFSGGTKETQYF; cdr3_nt: TGTGCCAGCAGTGAGTTTAGCGGGGGAACCAAAGAGACCCAGTACTTC
v_call: TRBV28; d_call: NA; j_call: TRBJ1-2; clone_size: NA; cdr3_aa: CASSPDTSFYGYTF; cdr3_nt: TGTGCCAGCAGCCCCGACACGTCCTTTTATGGCTACACCTTC
v_call: TRBV29-1; d_call: NA; j_call: TRBJ2-1; clone_size: NA; cdr3_aa: CSVEQGLSQFF; cdr3_nt: TGCAGCGTTGAACAGGGTTTGTCGCAGTTCTTC
v_call: TRBV29-1; d_call: NA; j_call: TRBJ1-2; clone_size: NA; cdr3_aa: CSVEPQGSPYGYTF; cdr3_nt: TGCAGCGTTGAACCACAGGGATCCCCCTATGGCTACACCTTC
v_call: TRBV11-3; d_call: NA; j_call: TRBJ2-2; clone_size: NA; cdr3_aa: CASSLGRTGELFF; cdr3_nt: TGTGCCAGCAGCTTAGGTCGCACCGGGGAGCTGTTTTTT
v_call: TRBV7-9; d_call: TRBD1; j_call: TRBJ1-2; clone_size: NA; cdr3_aa: CASRSDRAIYGYTF; cdr3_nt: TGTGCCAGCAGGTCGGACAGGGCGATCTATGGCTACACCTTC
v_call: TRBV7-9; d_call: NA; j_call: TRBJ1-1; clone_size: NA; cdr3_aa: CASSRDRYTEAFF; cdr3_nt: TGTGCCAGCAGCCGAGACAGATACACTGAAGCTTTCTTT
v_call: TRBV10-2; d_call: NA; j_call: TRBJ2-3; clone_size: NA; cdr3_aa: CASTELELTLDTQYF; cdr3_nt: TGCGCCAGCACTGAACTAGAGCTCACACTTGATACGCAGTATTTT
v_call: TRBV9; d_call: NA; j_call: TRBJ2-1; clone_size: NA; cdr3_aa: CASSVQIAKAYNEQFF; cdr3_nt: TGTGCCAGCAGCGTACAAATAGCAAAGGCGTACAATGAGCAGTTCTTC
v_call: TRBV6-1; d_call: TRBD1; j_call: TRBJ1-1; clone_size: NA; cdr3_aa: CASSEVGQGSSEAFF; cdr3_nt: TGTGCCAGCAGTGAAGTGGGACAGGGATCCTCCGAGGCTTTCTTT
v_call: TRBV11-3; d_call: TRBD1; j_call: TRBJ2-2; clone_size: NA; cdr3_aa: CASSFRGPRGTGELFF; cdr3_nt: TGTGCCAGCAGCTTCAGGGGGCCTCGAGGCACCGGGGAGCTGTTTTTT
v_call: TRBV7-9; d_call: TRBD1; j_call: TRBJ2-1; clone_size: NA; cdr3_aa: CASSLAGGSIYNEQFF; cdr3_nt: TGTGCCAGCAGCTTAGCAGGGGGCTCTATTTACAATGAGCAGTTCTTC
v_call: TRBV7-9; d_call: TRBD1; j_call: TRBJ2-3; clone_size: NA; cdr3_aa: CASSGQGAGDTQYF; cdr3_nt: TGTGCCAGCAGTGGACAGGGGGCCGGGGATACGCAGTATTTT
v_call: TRBV3-1/TRBV3-2; d_call: TRBD2; j_call: TRBJ2-5; clone_size: NA; cdr3_aa: CASSQATSGSQETQYF; cdr3_nt: TGTGCCAGCAGCCAAGCGACTAGCGGGAGCCAAGAGACCCAGTACTTC
v_call: TRBV5-4; d_call: TRBD1; j_call: TRBJ1-2; clone_size: NA; cdr3_aa: CASSIDRQGGDGYTF; cdr3_nt: TGTGCCAGCAGCATAGACAGACAGGGGGGCGATGGCTACACCTTC
v_call: TRBV5-4; d_call: TRBD2; j_call: TRBJ2-1; clone_size: NA; cdr3_aa: CASSPWTSSNEQFF; cdr3_nt: TGTGCCAGCAGCCCGTGGACTAGCAGTAATGAGCAGTTCTTC
v_call: TRBV27; d_call: NA; j_call: TRBJ1-2; clone_size: NA; cdr3_aa: CASSLSGAGNGYTF; cdr3_nt: TGTGCCAGCAGTTTATCGGGCGCAGGGAATGGCTACACCTTC
v_call: TRBV5-1; d_call: TRBD1; j_call: TRBJ1-1; clone_size: once; cdr3_aa: CASSKQGQGNTEAFF; cdr3_nt: TGCGCCAGCAGCAAACAGGGACAGGGGAACACTGAAGCTTTCTTT
v_call: TRBV5-1; d_call: NA; j_call: TRBJ2-7; clone_size: NA; cdr3_aa: CASSLAKASGQNEQYF; cdr3_nt: TGCGCCAGCAGCTTGGCTAAGGCTAGCGGACAGAACGAGCAGTACTTC
v_call: TRBV7-6; d_call: TRBD1; j_call: TRBJ1-2; clone_size: few; cdr3_aa: CASSLEATGGSGYTF; cdr3_nt: TGTGCCAGCAGCTTAGAGGCGACAGGGGGCTCTGGCTACACCTTC
v_call: TRBV5-8; d_call: TRBD1; j_call: TRBJ1-1; clone_size: NA; cdr3_aa: CASRGTGGSIVGEAFF; cdr3_nt: TGTGCCAGCAGGGGGACAGGGGGCTCGATAGTGGGTGAAGCTTTCTTT
v_call: TRBV28; d_call: NA; j_call: TRBJ2-3; clone_size: NA; cdr3_aa: CASSLFRGVGRGKQSTDTQYF; cdr3_nt: TGTGCCAGCAGTTTATTCAGGGGCGTTGGGCGGGGGAAACAAAGCACAGATACGCAGTATTTT
v_call: TRBV29-1; d_call: NA; j_call: TRBJ2-2; clone_size: NA; cdr3_aa: CSAMKTGSGGELFF; cdr3_nt: TGCAGCGCCATGAAGACAGGATCCGGCGGGGAGCTGTTTTTT
v_call: TRBV5-1; d_call: TRBD1; j_call: TRBJ2-5; clone_size: NA; cdr3_aa: CASSLGQGNQETQYF; cdr3_nt: TGCGCCAGCAGCTTAGGACAGGGGAACCAAGAGACCCAGTACTTC
v_call: TRBV28; d_call: NA; j_call: TRBJ2-3; clone_size: NA; cdr3_aa: CASSPLDGWADTQYF; cdr3_nt: TGTGCCAGCAGCCCTCTAGACGGCTGGGCAGATACGCAGTATTTT
v_call: TRBV2; d_call: NA; j_call: TRBJ1-1; clone_size: NA; cdr3_aa: CASRRQKAFF; cdr3_nt: TGTGCCAGCAGAAGACAAAAAGCTTTCTTT